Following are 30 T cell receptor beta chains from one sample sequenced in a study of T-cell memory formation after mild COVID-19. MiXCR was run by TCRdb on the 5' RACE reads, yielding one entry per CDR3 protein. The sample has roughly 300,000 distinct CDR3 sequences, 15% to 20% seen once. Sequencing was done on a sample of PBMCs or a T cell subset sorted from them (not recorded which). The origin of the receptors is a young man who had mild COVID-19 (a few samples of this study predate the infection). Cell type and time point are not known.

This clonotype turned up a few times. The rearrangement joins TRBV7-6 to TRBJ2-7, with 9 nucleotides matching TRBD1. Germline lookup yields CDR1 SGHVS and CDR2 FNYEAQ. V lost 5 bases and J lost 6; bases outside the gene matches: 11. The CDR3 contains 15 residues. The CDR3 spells CASSTTGGQGTEQYF. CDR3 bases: TGTGCCAGCAGCACAACCGGGGGACAGGGTACCGAGCAGTACTTC. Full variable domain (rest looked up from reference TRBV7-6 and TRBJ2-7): GAGVSQSPRYKVTKRGQDVALRCDPISGHVSLYWYRQALGQGPEFLTYFNYEAQQDKSGLPNDRFSAERPEGSISTLTIQRTEQRDSAMYRCASSTTGGQGTEQYFGPGTRLTVT.

CDR3 sequence reads: CASSLGLEGKLFF. The CDR3 DNA reads as TGTGCCAGCAGCTTAGGGTTAGAGGGAAAACTGTTTTTT. V is TRBV7-2 and J is TRBJ1-4; D is undetermined. The V end lost 1 base, the J end lost 10 bases, and 10 bases lay between the germline ends. Germline-derived CDR1 and CDR2 are SGHTA and FQGNSA. This CDR3 comprises 13 residues.

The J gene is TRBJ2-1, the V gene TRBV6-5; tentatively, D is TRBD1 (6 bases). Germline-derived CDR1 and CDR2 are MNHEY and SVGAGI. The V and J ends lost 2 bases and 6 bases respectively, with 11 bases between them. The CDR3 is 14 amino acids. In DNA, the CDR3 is TGTGCCAGCAGTTACACCCGGGACATCAATGAGCAGTTCTTC. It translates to CASSYTRDINEQFF.

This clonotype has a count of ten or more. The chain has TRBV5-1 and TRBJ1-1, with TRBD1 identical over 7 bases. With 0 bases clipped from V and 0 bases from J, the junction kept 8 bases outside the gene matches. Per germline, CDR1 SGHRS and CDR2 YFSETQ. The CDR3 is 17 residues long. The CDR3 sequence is CASSLAGTVGLNTEAFF. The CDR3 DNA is TGCGCCAGCAGCTTGGCGGGGACAGTCGGACTGAACACTGAAGCTTTCTTT.

CDR3 in DNA: TGTGCCAGCAGCCCGAGGGCAGTCTGGACGGAGACCCAGTACTTC. Its protein is CASSPRAVWTETQYF. The chain has TRBV6-5 and TRBJ2-5, with D possibly being TRBD2 (5 bases). The ends were cut back, 6 bases at V and 5 bases at J, with 19 bases in the middle. CDR1 and CDR2 from the germline V gene are MNHEY and SVGAGI. The CDR3 loop spans 15 amino acids.

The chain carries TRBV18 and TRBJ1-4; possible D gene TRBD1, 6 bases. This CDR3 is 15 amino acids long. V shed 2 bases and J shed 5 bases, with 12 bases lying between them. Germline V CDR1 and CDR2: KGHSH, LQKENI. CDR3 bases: TGTGCCAGCTCACCAAGCGGCCAGGGGAATGAAAAACTGTTTTTT. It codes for CASSPSGQGNEKLFF.

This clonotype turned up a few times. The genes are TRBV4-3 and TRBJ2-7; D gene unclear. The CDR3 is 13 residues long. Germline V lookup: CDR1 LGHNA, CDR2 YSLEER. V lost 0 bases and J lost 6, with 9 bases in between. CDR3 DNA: TGCGCCAGCAGCCAAGATTCGATGTCCGAGCAGTACTTC. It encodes CASSQDSMSEQYF.

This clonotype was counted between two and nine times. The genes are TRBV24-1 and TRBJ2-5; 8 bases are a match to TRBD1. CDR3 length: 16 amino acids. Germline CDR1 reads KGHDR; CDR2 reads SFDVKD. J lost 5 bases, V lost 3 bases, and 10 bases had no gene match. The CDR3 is CATSDARQGRMETQYF. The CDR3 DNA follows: TGTGCCACCAGTGATGCACGACAGGGGCGGATGGAGACCCAGTACTTC.

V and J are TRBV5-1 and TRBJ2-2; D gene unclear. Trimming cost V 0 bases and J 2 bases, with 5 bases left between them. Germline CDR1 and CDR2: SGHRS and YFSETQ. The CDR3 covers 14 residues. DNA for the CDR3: TGCGCCAGCAGCTTGGGGTTCAACACCGGGGAGCTGTTTTTT. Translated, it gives CASSLGFNTGELFF.

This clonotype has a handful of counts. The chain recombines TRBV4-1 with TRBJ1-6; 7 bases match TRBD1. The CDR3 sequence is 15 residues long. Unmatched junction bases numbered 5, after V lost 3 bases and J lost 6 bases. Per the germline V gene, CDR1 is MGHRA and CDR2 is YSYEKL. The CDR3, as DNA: TGCGCCAGCAGCCAGGTCTACAGGGGTAATTCACCCCTCCACTTT. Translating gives CASSQVYRGNSPLHF.

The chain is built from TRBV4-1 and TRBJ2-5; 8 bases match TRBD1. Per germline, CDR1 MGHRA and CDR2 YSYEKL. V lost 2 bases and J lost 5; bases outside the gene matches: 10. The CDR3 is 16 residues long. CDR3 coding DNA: TGCGCCAGCAGCCAACCTCAAGGACAGGGAATCGAGACCCAGTACTTC. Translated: CASSQPQGQGIETQYF.

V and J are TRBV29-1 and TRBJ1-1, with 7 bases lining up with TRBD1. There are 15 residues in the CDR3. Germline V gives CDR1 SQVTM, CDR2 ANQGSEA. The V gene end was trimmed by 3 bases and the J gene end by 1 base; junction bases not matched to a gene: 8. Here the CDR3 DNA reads TGCAGCGTTGAGGGACTTACAGGGGCGAACACTGAAGCTTTCTTT. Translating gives CSVEGLTGANTEAFF.

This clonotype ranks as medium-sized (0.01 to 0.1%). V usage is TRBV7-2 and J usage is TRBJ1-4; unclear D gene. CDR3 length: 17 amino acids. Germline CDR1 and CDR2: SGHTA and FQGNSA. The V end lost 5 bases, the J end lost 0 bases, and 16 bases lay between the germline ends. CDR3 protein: CASSPGGGRATNEKLFF. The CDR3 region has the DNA TGTGCCAGCAGCCCCGGCGGAGGGCGTGCAACTAATGAAAAACTGTTTTTT.

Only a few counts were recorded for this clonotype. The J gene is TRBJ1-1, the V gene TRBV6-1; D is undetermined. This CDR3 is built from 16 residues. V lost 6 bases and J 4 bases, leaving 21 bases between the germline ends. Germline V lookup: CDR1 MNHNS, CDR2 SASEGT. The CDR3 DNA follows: TGTGCCAGCAGCGCCCAAGAGGGCCGGGGTGGCACTGAAGCTTTCTTT. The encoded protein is CASSAQEGRGGTEAFF.

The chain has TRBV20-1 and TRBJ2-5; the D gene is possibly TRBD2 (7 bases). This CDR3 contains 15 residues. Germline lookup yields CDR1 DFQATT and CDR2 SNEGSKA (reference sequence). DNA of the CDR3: TGCAGCGTCGGAAGGGGGGGGACCTTCCAAGAGACCCAGTACTTC. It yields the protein CSVGRGGTFQETQYF.

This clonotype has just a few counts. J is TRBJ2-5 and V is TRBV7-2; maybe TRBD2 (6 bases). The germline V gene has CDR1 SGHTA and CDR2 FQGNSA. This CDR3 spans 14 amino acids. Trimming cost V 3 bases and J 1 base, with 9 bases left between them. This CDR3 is CASSFGGFQETQYF. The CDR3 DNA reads TGTGCCAGCAGCTTCGGGGGATTCCAAGAGACCCAGTACTTC.

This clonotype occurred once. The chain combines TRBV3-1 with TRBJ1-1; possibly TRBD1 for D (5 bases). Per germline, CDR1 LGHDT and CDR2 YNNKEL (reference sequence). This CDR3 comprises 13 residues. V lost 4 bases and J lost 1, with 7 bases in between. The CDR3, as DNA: TGTGCCAGCAGCCCGGGGACGAACACTGAAGCTTTCTTT. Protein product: CASSPGTNTEAFF. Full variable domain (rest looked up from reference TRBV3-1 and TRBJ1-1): DTAVSQTPKYLVTQMGNDKSIKCEQNLGHDTMYWYKQDSKKFLKIMFSYNNKELIINETVPNRFSPKSPDKAHLNLHINSLELGDSAVYFCASSPGTNTEAFFGQGTRLTVV.

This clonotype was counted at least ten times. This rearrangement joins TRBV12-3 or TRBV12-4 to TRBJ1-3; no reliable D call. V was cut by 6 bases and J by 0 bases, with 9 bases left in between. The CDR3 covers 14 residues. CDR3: CASRDWSSGNTIYF. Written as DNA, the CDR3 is TGTGCCAGCAGGGACTGGAGCTCTGGAAACACCATATATTTT.

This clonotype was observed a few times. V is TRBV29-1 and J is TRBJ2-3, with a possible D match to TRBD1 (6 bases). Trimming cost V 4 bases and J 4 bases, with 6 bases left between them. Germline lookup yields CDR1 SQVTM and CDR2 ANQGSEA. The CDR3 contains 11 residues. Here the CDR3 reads CSVAGADTQYF. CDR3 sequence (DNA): TGCAGCGTTGCAGGGGCAGATACGCAGTATTTT.

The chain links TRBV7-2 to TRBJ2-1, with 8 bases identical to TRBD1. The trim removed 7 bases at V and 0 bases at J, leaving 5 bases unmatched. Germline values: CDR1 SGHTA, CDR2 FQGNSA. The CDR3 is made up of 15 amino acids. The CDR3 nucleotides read TGTGCCAGCAACCCTACAGGGGGCTCCTACAATGAGCAGTTCTTC. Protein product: CASNPTGGSYNEQFF.

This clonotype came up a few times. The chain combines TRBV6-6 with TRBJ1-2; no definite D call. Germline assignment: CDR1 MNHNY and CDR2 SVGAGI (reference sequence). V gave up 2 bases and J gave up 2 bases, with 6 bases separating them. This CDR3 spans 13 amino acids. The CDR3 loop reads CASSYAGNYGYTF. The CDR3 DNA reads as TGTGCCAGCAGTTACGCAGGAAACTATGGCTACACCTTC.

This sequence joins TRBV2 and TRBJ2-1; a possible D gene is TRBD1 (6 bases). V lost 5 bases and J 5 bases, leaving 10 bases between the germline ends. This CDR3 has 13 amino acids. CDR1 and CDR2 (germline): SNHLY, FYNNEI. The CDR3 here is CASSRGRDNEQFF. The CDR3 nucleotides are TGTGCCAGCAGTAGGGGGAGAGACAATGAGCAGTTCTTC.

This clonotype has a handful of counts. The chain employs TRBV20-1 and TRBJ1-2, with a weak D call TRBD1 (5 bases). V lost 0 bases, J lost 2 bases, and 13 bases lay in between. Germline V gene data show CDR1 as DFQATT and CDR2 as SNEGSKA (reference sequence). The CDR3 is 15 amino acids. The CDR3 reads CSARDSAWGNYGYTF. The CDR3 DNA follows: TGCAGTGCTAGAGATTCCGCTTGGGGGAACTATGGCTACACCTTC.

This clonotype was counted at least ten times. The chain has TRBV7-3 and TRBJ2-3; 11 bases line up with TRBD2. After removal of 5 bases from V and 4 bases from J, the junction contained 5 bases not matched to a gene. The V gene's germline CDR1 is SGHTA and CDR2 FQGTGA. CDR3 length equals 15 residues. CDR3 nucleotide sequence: TGTGCCAGCAGCCCCCTAGCGGGGGGCGCAGATACGCAGTATTTT. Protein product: CASSPLAGGADTQYF.

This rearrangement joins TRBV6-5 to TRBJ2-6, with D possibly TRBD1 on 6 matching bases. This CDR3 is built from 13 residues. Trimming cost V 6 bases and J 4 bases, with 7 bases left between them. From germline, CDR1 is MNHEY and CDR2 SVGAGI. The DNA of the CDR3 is TGTGCCAGCAGGGGGACAGGGGCCAACGTCCTGACTTTC. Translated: CASRGTGANVLTF.

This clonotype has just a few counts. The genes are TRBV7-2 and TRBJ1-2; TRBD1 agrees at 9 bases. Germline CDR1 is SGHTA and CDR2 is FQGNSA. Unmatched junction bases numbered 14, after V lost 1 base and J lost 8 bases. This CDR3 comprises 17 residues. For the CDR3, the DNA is TGTGCCAGCAGCTTAGACTTACAGGGGGCTCGGATCTGGGGCTACACCTTC. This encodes CASSLDLQGARIWGYTF.

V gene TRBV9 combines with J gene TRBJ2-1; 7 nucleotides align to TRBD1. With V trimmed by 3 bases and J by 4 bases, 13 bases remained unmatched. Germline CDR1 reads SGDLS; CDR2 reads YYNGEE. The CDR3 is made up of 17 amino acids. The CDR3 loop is CASSARTGELFYNEQFF. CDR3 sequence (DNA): TGTGCCAGCAGCGCCAGGACAGGAGAACTTTTTTACAATGAGCAGTTCTTC. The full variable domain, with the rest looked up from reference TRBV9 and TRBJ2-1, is DSGVTQTPKHLITATGQRVTLRCSPRSGDLSVYWYQQSLDQGLQFLIQYYNGEERAKGNILERFSAQQFPDLHSELNLSSLELGDSALYFCASSARTGELFYNEQFFGPGTRLTVL.

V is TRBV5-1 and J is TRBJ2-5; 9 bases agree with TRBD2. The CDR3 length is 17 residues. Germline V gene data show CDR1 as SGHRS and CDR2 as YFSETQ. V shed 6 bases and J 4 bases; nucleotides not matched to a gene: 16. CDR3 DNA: TGCGCCAGCACCCCCGCCCTTCTAGCGGGGAGGGGAGAGACCCAGTACTTC. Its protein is CASTPALLAGRGETQYF.

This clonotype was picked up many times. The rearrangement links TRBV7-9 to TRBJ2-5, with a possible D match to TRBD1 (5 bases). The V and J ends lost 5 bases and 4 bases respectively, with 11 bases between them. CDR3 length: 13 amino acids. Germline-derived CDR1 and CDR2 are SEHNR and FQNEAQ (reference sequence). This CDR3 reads CASSLNTGETQYF. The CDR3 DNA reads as TGTGCCAGCAGCCTGAATACAGGAGAGACCCAGTACTTC. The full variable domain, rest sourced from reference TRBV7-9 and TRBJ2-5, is DTGVSQNPRHKITKRGQNVTFRCDPISEHNRLYWYRQTLGQGPEFLTYFQNEAQLEKSRLLSDRFSAERPKGSFSTLEIQRTEQGDSAMYLCASSLNTGETQYFGPGTRLLVL.

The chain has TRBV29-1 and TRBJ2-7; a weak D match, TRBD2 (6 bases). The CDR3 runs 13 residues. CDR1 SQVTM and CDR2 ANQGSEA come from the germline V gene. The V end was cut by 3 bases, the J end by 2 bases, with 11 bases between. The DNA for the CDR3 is TGCAGCGTTGATGCTGGGACTCCCTACGAGCAGTACTTC. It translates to CSVDAGTPYEQYF.